The subject of this entry is one TCR beta chain. The antigen is unknown. The CDR3 has 12 amino acids. Trimming cost V 5 bases and J 0 bases, with 5 bases left between them. CDR1 and CDR2 from the germline V gene are SGDLS and YYNGEE. This sample was included in a study of cytomegalovirus exposure and HLA in healthy donors. Regarding the study as a whole: Judged likely to be a sequencing artifact was a cluster of highly shared sequence variants. Altogether, 160 or so TCR beta chains were recorded as cytomegalovirus-associated.

PCR used 60 Vbeta primers and 13 Jbeta primers. Measured with immunoSEQ multiplex PCR; TCRdb has only the in-frame clones, and not every one. The repertoire shows roughly 190,000 clones; the top ten hold about 6.8%. This chain joins TRBV9 and TRBJ1-2; D remains unclear. The sample comprised PBMCs. This receptor was taken from a man aged 25 to 40 in good health and CMV-seronegative. For the CDR3, the DNA is TGTGCCAGCAGGTCCTCTAACTATGGCTACACCTTC. This codes for CASRSSNYGYTF.